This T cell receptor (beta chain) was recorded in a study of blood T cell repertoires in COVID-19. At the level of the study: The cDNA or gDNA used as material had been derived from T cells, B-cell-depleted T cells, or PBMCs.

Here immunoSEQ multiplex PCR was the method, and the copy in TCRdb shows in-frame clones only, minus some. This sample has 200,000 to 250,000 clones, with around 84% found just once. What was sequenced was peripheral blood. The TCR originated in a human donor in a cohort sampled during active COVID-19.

The CDR3 bases are TGTGCCAGCGTCCCAGCGGGCCGCTCCTACGAGCAGTACTTC. Amino acid sequence: CASVPAGRSYEQYF. This chain links TRBV25-1 with TRBJ2-7, with TRBD2 as a possible D gene (6 bases). Trimming took off 8 bases at V and 0 bases at J, with 14 bases between the two ends. Germline loops: CDR1 MGHDK, CDR2 SYGVNS. The CDR3 length is 14 residues.